What follows describes a single T cell receptor beta chain. These data are taken from a study of blood T cell repertoires in COVID-19. Whole-study context: Whether acute or convalescent, the COVID-19 samples came from the United States, Italy and Spain. From T cells, B-cell-depleted T cells, or PBMCs came the material, which was cDNA or gDNA.

The Seattle patients, enrolled during active infection, were followed longitudinally. Clones were sequenced by immunoSEQ multiplex PCR, and TCRdb holds only the in-frame ones, with some missing. The sample records 150,000 or so clones, around 79% being singletons. V gave up 1 base and J gave up 8 bases, with 7 bases separating them. The CDR3 runs to 13 residues. The germline V gene encodes CDR1 SGDLS and CDR2 YYNGEE. The V call is TRBV9, the J call TRBJ1-6, with D maybe TRBD1 (6 bases). The sequence came from a woman in her 70s with COVID-19, enrolled during active disease. The sequencing input was peripheral blood. CDR3 coding DNA: TGTGCCAGCAGCGTACAGGGGTATTCACCCCTCCACTTT. Translating it yields CASSVQGYSPLHF. Full variable domain (rest looked up from reference TRBV9 and TRBJ1-6): DSGVTQTPKHLITATGQRVTLRCSPRSGDLSVYWYQQSLDQGLQFLIQYYNGEERAKGNILERFSAQQFPDLHSELNLSSLELGDSALYFCASSVQGYSPLHFGNGTRLTVT.